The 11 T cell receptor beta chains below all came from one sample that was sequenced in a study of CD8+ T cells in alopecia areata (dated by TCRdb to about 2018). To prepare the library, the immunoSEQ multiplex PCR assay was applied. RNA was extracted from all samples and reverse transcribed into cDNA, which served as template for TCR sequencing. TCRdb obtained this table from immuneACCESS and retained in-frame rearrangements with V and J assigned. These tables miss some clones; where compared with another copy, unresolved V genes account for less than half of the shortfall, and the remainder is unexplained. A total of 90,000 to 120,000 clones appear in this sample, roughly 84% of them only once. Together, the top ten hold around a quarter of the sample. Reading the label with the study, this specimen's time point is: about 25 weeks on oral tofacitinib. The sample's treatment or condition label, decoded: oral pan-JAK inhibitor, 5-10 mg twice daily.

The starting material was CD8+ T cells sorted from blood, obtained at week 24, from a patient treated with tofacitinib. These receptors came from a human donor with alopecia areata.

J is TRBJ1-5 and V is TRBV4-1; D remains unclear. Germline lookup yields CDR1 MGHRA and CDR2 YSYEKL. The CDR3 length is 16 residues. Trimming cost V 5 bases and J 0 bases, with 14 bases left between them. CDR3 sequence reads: CASSDSPGLSNQPQHF. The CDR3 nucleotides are TGCGCCAGCAGCGATAGTCCTGGACTTAGCAATCAGCCCCAGCATTTT.

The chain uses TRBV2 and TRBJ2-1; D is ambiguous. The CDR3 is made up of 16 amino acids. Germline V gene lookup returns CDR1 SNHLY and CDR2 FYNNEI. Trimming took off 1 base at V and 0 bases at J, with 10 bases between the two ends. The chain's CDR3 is CASSEDSRRSYNEQFF. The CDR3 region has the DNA TGTGCCAGCAGTGAAGACAGTCGACGCTCCTACAATGAGCAGTTCTTC.

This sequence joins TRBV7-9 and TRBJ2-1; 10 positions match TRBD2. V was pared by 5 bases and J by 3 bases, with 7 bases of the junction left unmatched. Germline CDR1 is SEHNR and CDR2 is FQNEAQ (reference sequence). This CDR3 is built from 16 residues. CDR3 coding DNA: TGTGCCAGCAGCCTTACCCCTAGCGGGGGCTACAATGAGCAGTTCTTC. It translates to CASSLTPSGGYNEQFF.

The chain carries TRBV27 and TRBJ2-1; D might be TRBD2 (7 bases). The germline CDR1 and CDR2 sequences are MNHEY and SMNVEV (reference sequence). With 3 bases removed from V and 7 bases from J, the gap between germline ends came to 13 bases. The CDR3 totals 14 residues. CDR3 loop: CASSFGGPSNEQFF. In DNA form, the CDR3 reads TGTGCCAGCAGTTTCGGGGGGCCGTCAAATGAGCAGTTCTTC.

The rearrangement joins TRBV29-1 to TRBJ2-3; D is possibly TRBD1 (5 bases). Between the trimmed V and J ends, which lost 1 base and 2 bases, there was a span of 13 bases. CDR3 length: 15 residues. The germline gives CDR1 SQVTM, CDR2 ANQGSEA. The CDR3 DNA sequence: TGCAGCGTTGAAGGGGCAGGGTTCGACACAGATACGCAGTATTTT. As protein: CSVEGAGFDTDTQYF.

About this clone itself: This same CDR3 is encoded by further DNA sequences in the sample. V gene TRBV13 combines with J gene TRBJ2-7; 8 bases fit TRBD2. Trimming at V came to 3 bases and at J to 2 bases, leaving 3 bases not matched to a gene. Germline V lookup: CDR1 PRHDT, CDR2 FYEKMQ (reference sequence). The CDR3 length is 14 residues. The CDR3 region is CASSLGGGTYEQYF. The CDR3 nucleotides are TGTGCCAGCAGCTTGGGCGGGGGGACCTACGAGCAGTACTTC.

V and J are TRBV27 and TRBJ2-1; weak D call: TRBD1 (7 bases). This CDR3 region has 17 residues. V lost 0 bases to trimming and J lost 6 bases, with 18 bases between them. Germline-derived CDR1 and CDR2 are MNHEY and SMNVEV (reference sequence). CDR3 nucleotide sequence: TGTGCCAGCAGTTTATCGACAGGGAGGTCTATGTCCAATGAGCAGTTCTTC. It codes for CASSLSTGRSMSNEQFF.

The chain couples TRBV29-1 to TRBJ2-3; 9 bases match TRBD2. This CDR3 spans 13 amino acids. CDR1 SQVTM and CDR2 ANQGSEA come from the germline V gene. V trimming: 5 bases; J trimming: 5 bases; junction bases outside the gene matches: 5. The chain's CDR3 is CSVPAGGIDTQYF. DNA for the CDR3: TGCAGCGTTCCTGCGGGGGGGATAGATACGCAGTATTTT.

CDR3 in amino acids: CASSYIDSANTGELFF. The CDR3 nucleotides read TGTGCCAGCAGCTATATTGACAGCGCGAACACCGGGGAGCTGTTTTTT. The chain recombines TRBV7-9 with TRBJ2-2; D perhaps matches TRBD1 (5 bases). There are 16 residues in the CDR3. V was shortened by 4 bases and J by 0 bases, with 12 bases between the two germline ends. Germline CDR1 is SEHNR and CDR2 is FQNEAQ (reference sequence).

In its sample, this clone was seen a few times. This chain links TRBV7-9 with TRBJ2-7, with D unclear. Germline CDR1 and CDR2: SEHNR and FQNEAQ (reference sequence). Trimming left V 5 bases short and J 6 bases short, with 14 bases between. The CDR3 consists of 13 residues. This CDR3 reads CASSLSVGGEQYF. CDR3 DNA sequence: TGTGCCAGCAGCCTGAGCGTGGGTGGCGAGCAGTACTTC.

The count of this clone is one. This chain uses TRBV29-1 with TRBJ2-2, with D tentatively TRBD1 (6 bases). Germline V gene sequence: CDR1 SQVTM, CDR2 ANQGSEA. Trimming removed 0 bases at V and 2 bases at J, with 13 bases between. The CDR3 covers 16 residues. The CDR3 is CSVEERATGNTGELFF. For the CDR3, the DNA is TGCAGCGTTGAAGAACGCGCGACAGGCAACACCGGGGAGCTGTTTTTT.